The clone carrying this T cell receptor (beta chain) was seen only a few times. A spike-in of synthetic TCR analog templates was added to each PCR. Method: immunoSEQ multiplex PCR; TCRdb's copy keeps in-frame clones and lacks some. Of over 45,000 clones listed, roughly 84% were seen once; the top ten hold roughly 22%. These data come from a study of PD-L1 blockade in urothelial cancer. Study overall: Chemotherapy regimens numbering 0 to 3 had been given to patients.

There are 16 residues in the CDR3. Germline V gene sequence: CDR1 MDHEN, CDR2 SYDVKM. The ends lost 7 bases at V and 4 bases at J; junction bases unmatched: 8. Time point noted: pretreatment peripheral blood. Patient sample counts ranged from 1 to 8, pretreatment and on-treatment. V usage is TRBV28 and J usage is TRBJ2-3, with 13 nucleotides matching TRBD2. The clonotype originates from a man between 60 and 75 years old with urothelial cancer. This specimen consisted of PBMCs, obtained around atezolizumab (anti-PD-L1) treatment. The CDR3 nucleotides read TGTGCCAGCATGGGGAGGACTAGCGGGAGATCAGATACGCAGTATTTT. It translates to CASMGRTSGRSDTQYF.